Shown below are 22 T cell receptor beta chains from a single sample sequenced in a study of T cell repertoires in cytomegalovirus infection. MiXCR, applied by TCRdb to the reads, yields one record per CDR3 protein. In the table there are 70,000 to 95,000 distinct CDR3 sequences, approximately 32% of which are singletons. These TCRs' antigens remain unknown. Material: CD8+ T cells from cultured PBMCs, obtained from culture after CMV antigen stimulation. These receptors all come from a human donor in good health (CMV status not recorded). Some clones in this sample may be carry-over from other donors' samples.

The chain couples TRBV2 to TRBJ2-2; TRBD2 aligns across 11 bases. The V gene's germline CDR1 is SNHLY and CDR2 FYNNEI. This CDR3 comprises 15 residues. Unmatched junction bases numbered 2, after V lost 4 bases and J lost 4 bases. CDR3 DNA: TGTGCCAGCAGTGGGCTAGCGGGGGGCACCGGGGAGCTGTTTTTT. Protein: CASSGLAGGTGELFF. Using reference TRBV2 and TRBJ2-2 for the parts outside the CDR3, the full variable domain is EPEVTQTPSHQVTQMGQEVILRCVPISNHLYFYWYRQILGQKVEFLVSFYNNEISEKSEIFDDQFSVERPDGSNFTLKIRSTKLEDSAMYFCASSGLAGGTGELFFGEGSRLTVL.

This clonotype has at least ten counts. The J gene is TRBJ2-7, the V gene TRBV6-1; D might be TRBD1 (5 bases). CDR1 is MNHNS, CDR2 SASEGT, per germline. With 2 bases removed from V and 5 bases from J, the gap between germline ends came to 10 bases. There are 13 residues in the CDR3. The CDR3 here is CASSENRWNEQYF. The DNA for the CDR3 is TGTGCCAGCAGTGAAAACAGGTGGAACGAGCAGTACTTC.

The V gene is TRBV24-1, the J gene TRBJ2-2, with 7 bases matching TRBD1. The CDR3 is made up of 12 amino acids. The germline V gene encodes CDR1 KGHDR and CDR2 SFDVKD. V trimming: 10 bases; J trimming: 5 bases; junction bases outside the gene matches: 3. The CDR3: CATRQGTGELFF. As DNA, the CDR3 is TGTGCCACTCGACAGGGAACCGGGGAGCTGTTTTTT.

The V and J genes are TRBV7-2 and TRBJ1-2; tentative D call: TRBD1 (5 bases). Germline CDR1 is SGHTA and CDR2 is FQGNSA. Trimming pared 5 bases from V and 6 bases from J, leaving 10 bases between. CDR3 size: 12 residues. CDR3 in DNA: TGTGCCAGCAGCATACGGACACATGGCTACACCTTC. Encoded protein: CASSIRTHGYTF. The whole variable domain, filled in from reference TRBV7-2 and TRBJ1-2, reads GAGVSQSPSNKVTEKGKDVELRCDPISGHTALYWYRQSLGQGLEFLIYFQGNSAPDKSGLPSDRFSAERTGGSVSTLTIQRTQQEDSAVYLCASSIRTHGYTFGSGTRLTVV.

The CDR3 sequence: CASSPGLVKAYEQYF. DNA for the CDR3: TGTGCCAGCAGTCCAGGACTAGTGAAAGCCTACGAGCAGTACTTC. This rearrangement joins TRBV27 to TRBJ2-7; 7 nucleotides align to TRBD2. The V gene's germline CDR1 is MNHEY and CDR2 SMNVEV (reference sequence). This CDR3 has 15 residues. Unmatched junction bases numbered 9, after V lost 5 bases and J lost 2 bases.

The chain joins TRBV19 to TRBJ2-1, with D uncertain. Germline-derived CDR1 and CDR2 are LNHDA and SQIVND (reference sequence). The CDR3 sequence is 11 residues long. V was pared by 5 bases and J by 9 bases, with 8 bases between. The CDR3, as DNA: TGTGCCAGTAGTTCTGGGTCTGAGCAGTTCTTC. It codes for CASSSGSEQFF.

This chain links TRBV12-3 or TRBV12-4 with TRBJ1-2; D remains ambiguous. This CDR3 region has 13 residues. V was pared by 4 bases and J by 1 base, with 7 bases between. The CDR3 sequence: CASSYAVNYGYTF. The CDR3 nucleotides read TGTGCCAGCAGTTATGCAGTTAACTATGGCTACACCTTC.

This clonotype was detected only a few times. The rearrangement links TRBV7-3 to TRBJ2-7; D is uncertain. Germline CDR1 is SGHTA and CDR2 is FQGTGA. CDR3 length: 13 amino acids. V gave up 1 base and J gave up 3 bases, with 7 bases separating them. This CDR3 reads CASSLNTGYEQYF. The CDR3 DNA follows: TGTGCCAGCAGCTTAAACACCGGCTACGAGCAGTACTTC.

The rearrangement joins TRBV28 to TRBJ1-1; D is perhaps TRBD1 (6 bases). V lost 0 bases, J lost 0 bases, and 11 bases lay in between. CDR3 size: 16 residues. Germline V gives CDR1 MDHEN, CDR2 SYDVKM. CDR3 bases: TGTGCCAGCAGTTTATGGACGACAGGAGTGAACACTGAAGCTTTCTTT. Translated: CASSLWTTGVNTEAFF.

The chain employs TRBV12-3 or TRBV12-4 and TRBJ1-5; no clear D. The CDR3 covers 14 residues. Trimming cost V 3 bases and J 1 base, with 7 bases left between them. As DNA, the CDR3 is TGTGCCAGCAGTTTGGGCATAAGCAATCAGCCCCAGCATTTT. It specifies CASSLGISNQPQHF.

As concerns this clonotype: Given a much more abundant clone one base away, this may be a read error. The chain recombines TRBV7-2 with TRBJ1-1; 8 bases map to TRBD1. Per germline, CDR1 SGHTA and CDR2 FQGNSA. The CDR3 consists of 18 residues. This CDR3 is CASSLRAGTGPLNTEAYF. CDR3 sequence (DNA): TGTGCCAGCAGCTTGAGGGCCGGGACAGGACCACTCAACACTGAAGCTTACTTT.

This clonotype was found a few times. The rearrangement links TRBV20-1 to TRBJ2-7; 14 bases fit TRBD2. The germline gives CDR1 DFQATT, CDR2 SNEGSKA (reference sequence). This CDR3 has 17 amino acids. Losses at the gene ends were 0 bases for V and 6 bases for J; bases not matched to a gene: 10. Here the CDR3 DNA reads TGCAGTGCTAGAGATCGGGAGACTAGCGGGGGGGCCCTCGAGCAGTACTTC. Translated: CSARDRETSGGALEQYF.

This clonotype was picked up a small number of times. The genes are TRBV7-9 and TRBJ2-3; tentatively, D is TRBD1 (5 bases). The V end lost 4 bases, the J end lost 2 bases, and 19 bases lay between the germline ends. This CDR3 spans 17 amino acids. Germline CDR1 is SEHNR and CDR2 is FQNEAQ (reference sequence). The CDR3 region is CASSSLPDIIFTDTQYF. The CDR3 bases are TGTGCCAGCAGCTCCCTCCCGGACATTATTTTCACAGATACGCAGTATTTT.

This clonotype was seen a handful of times. The chain links TRBV2 to TRBJ1-5; 8 bases agree with TRBD1. J was trimmed by 6 bases and V by 4 bases; bases with no gene match: 5. CDR1 is SNHLY, CDR2 FYNNEI, per germline. The CDR3 is 14 residues long. The CDR3 DNA reads TGTGCCAGCAGTGTCCAGGGGGCAATTCAGCCCCAGCATTTT. It is translated as CASSVQGAIQPQHF.

The J gene is TRBJ2-2, the V gene TRBV7-3; D gene unclear. This CDR3 has 12 residues. V was pared by 1 base and J by 7 bases, with 4 bases between. CDR1 SGHTA and CDR2 FQGTGA come from the germline V gene. CDR3 DNA sequence: TGTGCCAGCAGCTTAAATGGCGGGGAGCTGTTTTTT. Protein product: CASSLNGGELFF.

The sample holds a few counts of this clonotype. The rearrangement links TRBV27 to TRBJ2-5, with D possibly TRBD2 on 5 matching bases. Trimming shortened V by 6 bases and J by 7 bases, and 18 bases separated the two germline ends. The CDR3 loop spans 14 amino acids. Germline V gene sequence: CDR1 MNHEY, CDR2 SMNVEV (reference sequence). The CDR3 region is CASSSGLGVVTQYF. The DNA of the CDR3 is TGTGCCAGCAGCTCAGGACTTGGTGTGGTGACCCAGTACTTC.

V gene TRBV7-2 combines with J gene TRBJ2-1; D not resolved. CDR3 size: 12 residues. Trimming removed 4 bases at V and 10 bases at J, with 11 bases between. Germline loops: CDR1 SGHTA, CDR2 FQGNSA. The CDR3 loop reads CASSWTSAEQFF. DNA of the CDR3: TGTGCCAGCAGCTGGACCTCCGCCGAGCAGTTCTTC.

This clonotype occurred a few times. The rearrangement links TRBV28 to TRBJ2-7; 13 bases are shared with TRBD2. Germline loops: CDR1 MDHEN, CDR2 SYDVKM. This CDR3 contains 17 residues. The V segment lost 5 bases and the J segment 7 bases; nucleotides outside the gene matches: 14. The DNA for the CDR3 is TGTGCCAGCAGTCAAATCCGTGGACTAGCGGGGGACCTGGAGCAGTACTTC. Translated: CASSQIRGLAGDLEQYF.

CDR3 coding DNA: TGCGCCAGCAGCCAAGCCACAGGGCCGTATGGCTACACCTTC. The encoded protein is CASSQATGPYGYTF. The rearrangement links TRBV4-1 to TRBJ1-2; maybe TRBD1 (6 bases). V shed 1 base and J shed 5 bases, with 11 bases lying between them. Germline CDR1 reads MGHRA; CDR2 reads YSYEKL. The CDR3 length is 14 residues.

This clonotype was picked up many times. The chain carries TRBV9 and TRBJ2-5; D uncertain. Trimming cost V 0 bases and J 1 base, with 13 bases left between them. The germline V gene encodes CDR1 SGDLS and CDR2 YYNGEE. The length of the CDR3 is 16 residues. The CDR3 protein is CASSVEVSNPQETQYF. The CDR3 DNA reads TGTGCCAGCAGCGTAGAGGTGTCTAACCCCCAAGAGACCCAGTACTTC.

This clonotype has more than one count but fewer than ten. The chain has TRBV7-9 and TRBJ2-7, with a weak D call TRBD2 (7 bases). From germline, CDR1 is SEHNR and CDR2 FQNEAQ (reference sequence). Trimming left V 0 bases short and J 7 bases short, with 16 bases between. CDR3 length: 15 residues. The CDR3 spells CASSLAGGGLEEQYF. In DNA, the CDR3 is TGTGCCAGCAGCTTAGCGGGCGGGGGCCTCGAAGAGCAGTACTTC.

In its sample, this clonotype was seen a few times. The rearrangement joins TRBV30 to TRBJ2-5; D is unresolved. Trimming left V 0 bases short and J 5 bases short, with 10 bases between. The CDR3 totals 13 residues. Germline V gene data show CDR1 as GTSNPN and CDR2 as SVGIG (reference sequence). DNA for the CDR3: TGTGCCTGGAGTGTCGGTTACGCGGAGACCCAGTACTTC. It is translated as CAWSVGYAETQYF. Combining the CDR3 with reference TRBV30 and TRBJ2-5 gives the whole variable domain SQTIHQWPATLVQPVGSPLSLECTVEGTSNPNLYWYRQAAGRGLQLLFYSVGIGQISSEVPQNLSASRPQDRQFILSSKKLLLSDSGFYLCAWSVGYAETQYFGPGTRLLVL.